Below, 25 T cell receptor beta chains from the same sample are listed, as sequenced in a study of PD-1 blockade in classical Hodgkin lymphoma. Data came from immunoSEQ multiplex PCR; TCRdb stores just in-frame clones and leaves some out. Altogether about 14,000 clones are present, 90% to 95% being singletons, with the ten largest covering under 6.5%. Time point noted: newly diagnosed, previously untreated cHL patient sample. Through magnetic negative selection, CD8+ T cells were separated from PBMCs that had been thawed. The sample consisted of CD8+ T cells from blood. These receptors originate from a human donor with classical Hodgkin lymphoma.

This clone showed up just a few times. The gene calls are TRBV5-1 and TRBJ2-1; D is perhaps TRBD1 (6 bases). Germline CDR1 reads SGHRS; CDR2 reads YFSETQ. This CDR3 region has 12 residues. The V gene lost 3 bases and the J gene lost 10 bases, with 11 bases spanning the gap. The CDR3 DNA sequence: TGCGCCAGCAGCTGGACAGTCGGAGAGCAGTTCTTC. This sequence encodes CASSWTVGEQFF.

CDR3 in amino acids: CASSPRTGPLDEKLFF. The CDR3 region has the DNA TGCGCCAGCAGCCCCAGGACAGGACCCCTAGATGAAAAACTGTTTTTT. The rearrangement links TRBV5-1 to TRBJ1-4, with 7 nucleotides matching TRBD1. Germline V gene data show CDR1 as SGHRS and CDR2 as YFSETQ. V lost 4 bases and J lost 6; bases outside the gene matches: 12. CDR3 size: 16 residues. Using reference TRBV5-1 and TRBJ1-4 for the parts outside the CDR3, the full variable domain is KAGVTQTPRYLIKTRGQQVTLSCSPISGHRSVSWYQQTPGQGLQFLFEYFSETQRNKGNFPGRFSGRQFSNSRSEMNVSTLELGDSALYLCASSPRTGPLDEKLFFGSGTQLSVL.

The V gene is TRBV5-1, the J gene TRBJ1-5; D call uncertain. Trimming stripped 7 bases from V and 0 bases from J, with 20 bases between. The germline V gene has CDR1 SGHRS and CDR2 YFSETQ. The CDR3 consists of 17 residues. The CDR3 here is CASPTTARGFSNQPQHF. The CDR3 DNA sequence: TGCGCCAGCCCGACCACCGCGCGGGGTTTTAGCAATCAGCCCCAGCATTTT.

This clone showed up just once. The chain recombines TRBV15 with TRBJ2-3; 15 bases match TRBD2. CDR1 and CDR2 (germline): LNHNV, YYDKDF (reference sequence). Trimming at V came to 0 bases and at J to 6 bases, leaving 1 base not matched to a gene. The CDR3 runs to 16 residues. DNA of the CDR3: TGTGCCACCAGCAGAGAAGGACTAGCGGGAGGGGATACGCAGTATTTT. Protein product: CATSREGLAGGDTQYF.

The rearrangement uses TRBV2 and TRBJ2-1; 12 nucleotides match TRBD2. The CDR3 is made up of 17 amino acids. Germline V gives CDR1 SNHLY, CDR2 FYNNEI. Trimming cost V 8 bases and J 1 base; bases outside gene matches: 9. CDR3 sequence (DNA): TGTGCCAGCCCGACTAGCGGGAGTGCGGTGTCCTACAATGAGCAGTTCTTC. It yields the protein CASPTSGSAVSYNEQFF.

This clone was counted a few times. The chain carries TRBV29-1 and TRBJ1-1; D unresolved. Germline CDR1 reads SQVTM; CDR2 reads ANQGSEA. With 3 bases removed from V and 3 bases from J, the gap between germline ends came to 5 bases. CDR3 size: 11 residues. CDR3 in DNA: TGCAGCGTTGATAGGGACACTGAAGCTTTCTTT. Protein: CSVDRDTEAFF. The variable domain in full, completed from reference TRBV29-1 and TRBJ1-1, reads SAVISQKPSRDICQRGTSLTIQCQVDSQVTMMFWYRQQPGQSLTLIATANQGSEATYESGFVIDKFPISRPNLTFSTLTVSNMSPEDSSIYLCSVDRDTEAFFGQGTRLTVV.

The V gene is TRBV11-2, the J gene TRBJ1-2, with D possibly being TRBD1 (5 bases). This CDR3 spans 14 amino acids. The germline gives CDR1 SGHAT, CDR2 FQNNGV. Trimming pared 3 bases from V and 5 bases from J, leaving 13 bases between. The CDR3 spells CASSLTVMGYGYTF. CDR3 DNA: TGTGCCAGCAGCTTGACAGTAATGGGGTATGGCTACACCTTC.

J is TRBJ1-3 and V is TRBV27; 8 nucleotides align to TRBD1. Germline CDR1 MNHEY, CDR2 SMNVEV (reference sequence). V shed 3 bases, J shed 0 bases, and the junction held 1 base outside the gene matches. This CDR3 is built from 15 residues. The CDR3 loop reads CASSLTGDSGNTIYF. The DNA for the CDR3 is TGTGCCAGCAGTTTGACAGGGGACTCTGGAAACACCATATATTTT.

The chain couples TRBV7-5 to TRBJ2-7. TRBV7-5 has pseudogene status. This CDR3 comprises 14 residues. CDR3 amino acids: CVRSLVADPREQYV. The DNA for the CDR3 is TGTGTCAGAAGCTTAGTGGCCGACCCCCGCGAGCAGTACGTC.

The chain links TRBV6-5 to TRBJ2-7, with D possibly TRBD1 on 5 matching bases. Trimming removed 2 bases from V and 6 bases from J, with 8 bases in between. The CDR3 contains 12 residues. Germline assignment: CDR1 MNHEY and CDR2 SVGAGI. As DNA, the CDR3 is TGTGCCAGCAGTTACGGGGCACTCGAGCAGTACTTC. Protein product: CASSYGALEQYF.

The chain carries TRBV15 and TRBJ2-7; 8 bases agree with TRBD1. From germline, CDR1 is LNHNV and CDR2 YYDKDF (reference sequence). The trim removed 4 bases at V and 7 bases at J, leaving 6 bases unmatched. The CDR3 contains 13 residues. The CDR3 is CATSKDRVREQYF. The CDR3 DNA reads as TGTGCCACCAGCAAGGACAGGGTACGGGAGCAGTACTTC.

This chain links TRBV28 with TRBJ1-1, with 9 bases identical to TRBD1. Germline CDR1 MDHEN, CDR2 SYDVKM. Trimming at V came to 6 bases and at J to 5 bases, leaving 10 bases not matched to a gene. The CDR3 runs to 15 residues. The CDR3 DNA reads TGTGCCAGCAGCCTCGGACAGGGGTATCGAACTGAAGCTTTCTTT. Protein sequence: CASSLGQGYRTEAFF. The complete variable domain, with remaining parts taken from reference TRBV28 and TRBJ1-1, reads DVKVTQSSRYLVKRTGEKVFLECVQDMDHENMFWYRQDPGLGLRLIYFSYDVKMKEKGDIPEGYSVSREKKERFSLILESASTNQTSMYLCASSLGQGYRTEAFFGQGTRLTVV.

V and J are TRBV4-1 and TRBJ2-7; D may be TRBD2 (5 bases). The germline V gene has CDR1 MGHRA and CDR2 YSYEKL. This CDR3 has 15 amino acids. Trimming stripped 1 base from V and 9 bases from J, with 19 bases between. CDR3 residues: CASSQVQRGSAGQYF. The CDR3 DNA follows: TGCGCCAGCAGCCAAGTTCAACGGGGTTCGGCGGGGCAGTACTTC.

The rearrangement uses TRBV9 and TRBJ2-1, with a weak D call TRBD2 (6 bases). V was cut by 0 bases and J by 7 bases, with 14 bases left in between. Germline-derived CDR1 and CDR2 are SGDLS and YYNGEE. The CDR3 consists of 15 residues. CDR3 bases: TGTGCCAGCAGCGTAGATACTAGCCCAGGGAATGAGCAGTTCTTC. This gives the protein CASSVDTSPGNEQFF.

The chain employs TRBV10-3 and TRBJ2-3, with 8 bases lining up with TRBD2. The CDR3 loop spans 15 amino acids. Looked up from germline, CDR1 is ENHRY and CDR2 is SYGVKD. V lost 6 bases, J lost 7 bases, and 12 bases stayed unmatched. CDR3 sequence (DNA): TGTGCCATCAGCTTGGGGACTAGAGCTAACTATACGCAGTATTTT. This gives the protein CAISLGTRANYTQYF.

CDR3 in DNA: TGTGCCAGCAGTGGGGGACCAGAGTCTCTAAGCTCCTATAATTCACCCCTCCACTTT. Protein product: CASSGGPESLSSYNSPLHF. The chain couples TRBV28 to TRBJ1-6, with D possibly being TRBD1 (5 bases). The ends were cut back, 5 bases at V and 0 bases at J, with 20 bases in the middle. The germline CDR1 and CDR2 sequences are MDHEN and SYDVKM. The length of the CDR3 is 19 residues.

The table lists this clone with a count of one. The chain links TRBV7-6 to TRBJ1-4; no clear D. This CDR3 is 19 amino acids long. CDR1 is SGHVS, CDR2 FNYEAQ, per germline. Trimming pared 1 base from V and 5 bases from J, leaving 23 bases between. The CDR3 DNA follows: TGTGCCAGCAGCTTAGAGATGGATGCAGGTTGGAGTGTAAATGAAAAACTGTTTTTT. Residues: CASSLEMDAGWSVNEKLFF.

The DNA of the CDR3 is TGTGCCAGTAGTATAGCACCGGGCCGTGAAGCTTTCTTT. Its translation is CASSIAPGREAFF. V gene TRBV19 combines with J gene TRBJ1-1; D unresolved. Germline assignment: CDR1 LNHDA and CDR2 SQIVND (reference sequence). Trimming left V 1 base short and J 7 bases short, with 10 bases between. CDR3 length: 13 residues.

The chain couples TRBV29-1 to TRBJ2-2, with 9 bases lining up with TRBD2. Germline-derived CDR1 and CDR2 are SQVTM and ANQGSEA. The CDR3 covers 16 residues. V lost 7 bases to trimming and J lost 0 bases; unmatched junction nucleotides: 9. Here the CDR3 DNA reads TGCAGCGCCCGGGGGGTAGCGGGAGCGAACACCGGGGAGCTGTTTTTT. Protein: CSARGVAGANTGELFF.

The chain is built from TRBV4-2 and TRBJ2-7; 7 bases match TRBD2. Unmatched junction bases numbered 5, after V lost 5 bases and J lost 4 bases. The CDR3 consists of 13 residues. Germline-derived CDR1 and CDR2 are LGHNA and YNFKEQ. This chain's CDR3 is CASSFSGSYEQYV. CDR3 sequence (DNA): TGTGCCAGCAGCTTTAGCGGGTCTTACGAGCAGTACGTC.

This chain uses TRBV6-5 with TRBJ1-2; 7 nucleotides align to TRBD1. The germline gives CDR1 MNHEY, CDR2 SVGAGI. Trimming removed 8 bases from V and 7 bases from J; junction bases left unmatched: 13. This CDR3 is 14 amino acids long. As DNA, the CDR3 is TGTGCCAGCGCCCCCTGGACAGGAATTGGTGGCTACACCTTC. Encoded protein: CASAPWTGIGGYTF.

The chain employs TRBV2 and TRBJ2-7; D unresolved. Germline CDR1 and CDR2: SNHLY and FYNNEI. This CDR3 is built from 12 residues. Deletions cut 7 bases from V and 0 bases from J, with 7 bases between. CDR3 DNA: TGTGCCAGCACAGTCAGCTCCTACGAGCAGTACTTC. Protein sequence: CASTVSSYEQYF.

The V call is TRBV4-1, the J call TRBJ1-4, with D unresolved. The germline V and J ends were trimmed by 6 bases and 4 bases, with 15 bases remaining between them. Germline-derived CDR1 and CDR2 are MGHRA and YSYEKL. CDR3 size: 15 residues. The CDR3 loop is CASSRAGWGNEKLFF. CDR3 DNA sequence: TGCGCCAGCAGTCGGGCGGGTTGGGGTAATGAAAAACTGTTTTTT.

The V and J genes are TRBV7-8 and TRBJ2-1; TRBD1 aligns across 7 bases. With 5 bases clipped from V and 3 bases from J, the junction kept 10 bases outside the gene matches. The CDR3 runs 16 residues. Germline lookup yields CDR1 SGHVS and CDR2 FQNEAQ. The CDR3 loop is CASSPPGQQLYNEQFF. The DNA for the CDR3 is TGTGCCAGCAGCCCGCCGGGACAGCAACTCTACAATGAGCAGTTCTTC.

J is TRBJ1-4 and V is TRBV7-9; TRBD1 agrees at 11 bases. The CDR3 has 19 amino acids. CDR1 is SEHNR and CDR2 is FQNEAQ in the germline V gene (reference sequence). Trimming took 5 bases from V and 4 from J; bases not matched to a gene: 15. The CDR3 nucleotides are TGTGCCAGCAGCCACTCTTCGGACAGGGGGCCTTCTATTAATGAAAAACTGTTTTTT. Translation gives CASSHSSDRGPSINEKLFF.